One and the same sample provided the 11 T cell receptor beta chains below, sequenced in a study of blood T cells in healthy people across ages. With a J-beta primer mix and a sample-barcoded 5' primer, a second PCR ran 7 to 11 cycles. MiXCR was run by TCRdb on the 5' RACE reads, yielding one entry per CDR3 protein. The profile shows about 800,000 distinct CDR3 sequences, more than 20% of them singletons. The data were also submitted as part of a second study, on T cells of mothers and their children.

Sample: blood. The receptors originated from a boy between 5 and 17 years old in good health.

For the CDR3, the DNA is TGTGCCAGCTCACCGGGGAATCGTGAAAAACTGTTTTTT. Translating gives CASSPGNREKLFF. The chain employs TRBV18 and TRBJ1-4; no reliable D call. Per germline, CDR1 KGHSH and CDR2 LQKENI. The CDR3 sequence is 13 residues long. Trimming took 3 bases from V and 7 from J, leaving 9 bases between them.

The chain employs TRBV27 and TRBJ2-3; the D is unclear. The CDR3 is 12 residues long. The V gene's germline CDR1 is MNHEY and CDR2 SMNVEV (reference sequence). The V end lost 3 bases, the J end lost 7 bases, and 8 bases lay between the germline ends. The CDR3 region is CASSLPSNTQYF. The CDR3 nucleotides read TGTGCCAGCAGTTTGCCGAGTAATACGCAGTATTTT.

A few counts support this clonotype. The CDR3 here is CSANRGTTGELFF. The DNA of the CDR3 is TGCAGTGCCAACAGGGGGACCACCGGGGAGCTGTTTTTT. This rearrangement joins TRBV20-1 to TRBJ2-2, with 8 bases aligning to TRBD1. The CDR3 extends over 13 amino acids. Germline V gene sequence: CDR1 DFQATT, CDR2 SNEGSKA (reference sequence). With 6 bases clipped from V and 4 bases from J, the junction kept 4 bases outside the gene matches.

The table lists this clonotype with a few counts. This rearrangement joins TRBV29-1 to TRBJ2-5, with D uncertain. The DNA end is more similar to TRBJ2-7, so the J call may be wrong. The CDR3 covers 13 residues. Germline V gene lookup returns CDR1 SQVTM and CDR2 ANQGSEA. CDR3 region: CSVVSAFSYEQYF. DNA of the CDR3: TGCAGCGTTGTGTCAGCCTTCAGCTACGAGCAGTACTTC.

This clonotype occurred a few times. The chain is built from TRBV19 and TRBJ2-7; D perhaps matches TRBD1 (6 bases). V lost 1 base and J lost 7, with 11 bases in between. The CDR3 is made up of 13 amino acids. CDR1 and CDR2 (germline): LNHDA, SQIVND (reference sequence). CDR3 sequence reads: CASSIGQGNEQYF. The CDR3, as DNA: TGTGCCAGTAGTATAGGGCAGGGGAATGAGCAGTACTTC.

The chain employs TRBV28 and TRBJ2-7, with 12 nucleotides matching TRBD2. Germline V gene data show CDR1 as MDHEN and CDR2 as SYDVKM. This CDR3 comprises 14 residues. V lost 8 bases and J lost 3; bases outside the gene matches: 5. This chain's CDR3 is CASRLAGAHYEQYF. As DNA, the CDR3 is TGTGCCAGCCGACTAGCGGGAGCGCACTACGAGCAGTACTTC.

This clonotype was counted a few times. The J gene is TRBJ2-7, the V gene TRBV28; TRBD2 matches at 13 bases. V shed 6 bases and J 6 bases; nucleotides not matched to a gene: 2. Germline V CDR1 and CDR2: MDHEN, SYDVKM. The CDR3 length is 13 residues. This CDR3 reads CASRLAGGVEQYF. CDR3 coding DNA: TGTGCCAGCAGACTAGCGGGAGGGGTCGAGCAGTACTTC.

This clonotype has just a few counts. In nucleotides, the CDR3 is TGTGCCAGCAGGCCTCCCGGGACAGGGAAGTCTGAAGCTTTCTTT. This translates into CASRPPGTGKSEAFF. The rearrangement joins TRBV7-2 to TRBJ1-1; 9 bases match TRBD1. CDR1 is SGHTA, CDR2 FQGNSA, per germline. CDR3 length equals 15 residues. V was pared by 6 bases and J by 6 bases, with 11 bases of the junction left unmatched.

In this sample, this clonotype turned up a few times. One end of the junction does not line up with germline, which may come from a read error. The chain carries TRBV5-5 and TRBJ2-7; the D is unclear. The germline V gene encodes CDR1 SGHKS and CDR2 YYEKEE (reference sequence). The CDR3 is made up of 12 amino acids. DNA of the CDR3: TGTGCCAGCAGCTTGTCATCCTGCGAGCAGTACTTC. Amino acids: CASSLSSCEQYF.

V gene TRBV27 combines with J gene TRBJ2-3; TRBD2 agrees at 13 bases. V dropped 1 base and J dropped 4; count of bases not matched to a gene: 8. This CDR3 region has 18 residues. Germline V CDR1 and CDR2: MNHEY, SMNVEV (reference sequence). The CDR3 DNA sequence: TGTGCCAGCAGTTTATTTCCCGGGACTAGCGGGGAGGCAGATACGCAGTATTTT. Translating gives CASSLFPGTSGEADTQYF.

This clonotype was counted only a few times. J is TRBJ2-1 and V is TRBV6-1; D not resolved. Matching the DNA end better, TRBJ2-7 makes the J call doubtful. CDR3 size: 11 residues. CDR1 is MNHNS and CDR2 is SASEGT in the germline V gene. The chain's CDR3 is CASTLSYEQYF. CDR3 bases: TGTGCCAGCACACTTTCCTACGAGCAGTACTTC.